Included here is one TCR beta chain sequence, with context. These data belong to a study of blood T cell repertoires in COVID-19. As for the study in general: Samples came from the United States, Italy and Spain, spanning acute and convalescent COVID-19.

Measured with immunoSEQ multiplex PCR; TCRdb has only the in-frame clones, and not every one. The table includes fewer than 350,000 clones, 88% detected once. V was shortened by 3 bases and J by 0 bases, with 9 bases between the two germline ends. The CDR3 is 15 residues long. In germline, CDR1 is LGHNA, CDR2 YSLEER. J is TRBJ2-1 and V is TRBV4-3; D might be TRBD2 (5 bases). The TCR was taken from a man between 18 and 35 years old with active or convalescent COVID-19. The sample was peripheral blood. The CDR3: CASSQGVDSYNEQFF. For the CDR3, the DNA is TGCGCCAGCAGCCAGGGAGTAGACTCCTACAATGAGCAGTTCTTC.